This TCR beta chain was profiled in a study of Graves' ophthalmopathy and Graves' hyperthyroidism. Other autoimmune diseases, uncontrolled infections, pregnancy or lactation led to the exclusion of patients. What supplied the PBMCs was roughly 10 ml of fresh peripheral blood. There are 13 residues in the CDR3. V lost 5 bases, J lost 5 bases, and 13 bases lay in between. This clonotype was seen repeatedly, ten times or more. The authors amplified TCR beta CDR3 regions from RNA transcripts. Amplification began with first-round RT-PCR using HTBI primers, then second-round multiplex PCR was performed. TCRdb passed the multiplex PCR reads through MiXCR, listing each CDR3 protein once. The sample records approximately 500,000 distinct CDR3 sequences, roughly an eighth being singletons.

This sequence originates from a woman in her twenties or thirties with Graves' ophthalmopathy. The sample comprised blood. This chain uses TRBV12-3 or TRBV12-4 with TRBJ2-7, with D unresolved. CDR3 DNA sequence: TGTGCCAGCAGTACCACGGCCGCACACGAGCAGTACTTC. Translation gives CASSTTAAHEQYF.